This T cell receptor beta chain is from a study of T cell clonotyping in hematopoietic cell transplantation. Time point noted: recipient sample about 28 days before transplant, after cytoreduction. The assay was immunoSEQ multiplex PCR, and TCRdb's table has in-frame clones only and misses some. The sample shows tens of thousands of clones, 90% to 96% of them seen only once. Germline CDR1 reads SGHRS; CDR2 reads YFSETQ. The V end lost 0 bases, the J end lost 1 base, and 14 bases lay between the germline ends. This CDR3 comprises 17 residues. Material: peripheral blood mononuclear cells, obtained before stem cell transplant. This sequence was found in a woman aged 50 to 60 with acute myeloid leukemia. Some clones in this sample may be carry-over from other donors' samples. The rearrangement uses TRBV5-1 and TRBJ1-3; perhaps TRBD1 as D (6 bases). CDR3: CASSLEGTRSSGNTIYF. The CDR3, as DNA: TGCGCCAGCAGCTTGGAGGGGACACGCAGTTCTGGAAACACCATATATTTT.